One and the same sample provided the 25 T cell receptor beta chains below, sequenced in a study of T cells in localized non-small cell lung cancer. Using immunoSEQ multiplex PCR, the repertoire was profiled, and TCRdb retains in-frame clones only, with some absent. The repertoire consists of roughly 90,000 clones, with roughly 91% occurring once and the leading ten covering 4.1%. The material sequenced was PBMCs, taken before any cancer treatment. Source of these receptors: a woman between 40 and 69 years old with stage II squamous cell lung carcinoma.

The chain combines TRBV29-1 with TRBJ1-4; TRBD1 aligns across 8 bases. CDR1 is SQVTM, CDR2 ANQGSEA, per germline. CDR3 length equals 13 residues. Trimming at V came to 8 bases and at J to 8 bases, leaving 10 bases not matched to a gene. The CDR3 protein is CSTKTGEKEKLFF. The CDR3 DNA sequence: TGCAGCACAAAGACAGGGGAGAAGGAAAAACTGTTTTTT.

This clone was detected once. The chain joins TRBV6-5 to TRBJ1-5; 7 bases agree with TRBD1. CDR3 length equals 14 residues. The germline V gene encodes CDR1 MNHEY and CDR2 SVGAGI. After removal of 5 bases from V and 6 bases from J, the junction contained 7 bases not matched to a gene. The CDR3 region is CASSRQGDGQPQHF. The CDR3 DNA sequence: TGTGCCAGCAGTCGCCAGGGGGACGGTCAGCCCCAGCATTTT.

The rearrangement links TRBV10-3 to TRBJ2-3, with 9 nucleotides matching TRBD1. Trimming at V came to 9 bases and at J to 6 bases, leaving 7 bases not matched to a gene. Germline assignment: CDR1 ENHRY and CDR2 SYGVKD. The CDR3 loop spans 13 amino acids. In DNA form, the CDR3 reads TGTGCCATTGGACAGGGGTTCGTCGATACGCAGTATTTT. It specifies CAIGQGFVDTQYF.

The chain recombines TRBV28 with TRBJ1-2; D is unclear. The germline gives CDR1 MDHEN, CDR2 SYDVKM. Deletions cut 8 bases from V and 3 bases from J, with 13 bases between. This CDR3 is 13 amino acids long. CDR3 loop: CASYTTFDYGYTF. The CDR3 bases are TGTGCCAGCTATACCACCTTCGACTATGGCTACACCTTC.

The rearrangement links TRBV18 to TRBJ1-1; 7 bases align to TRBD1. The CDR3 totals 14 residues. Germline V gene sequence: CDR1 KGHSH, CDR2 LQKENI. V dropped 8 bases and J dropped 0; count of bases not matched to a gene: 6. CDR3 protein: CASIRDSLNTEAFF. CDR3 bases: TGTGCCAGCATACGGGACAGCTTGAACACTGAAGCTTTCTTT.

The genes are TRBV29-1 and TRBJ1-4, with D possibly TRBD1 on 5 matching bases. Between the trimmed V and J ends, which lost 4 bases and 4 bases, there was a span of 7 bases. There are 12 residues in the CDR3. CDR1 is SQVTM and CDR2 is ANQGSEA in the germline V gene. The CDR3 loop is CSVGGVNEKLFF. In nucleotides, the CDR3 is TGCAGCGTTGGAGGGGTTAATGAAAAACTGTTTTTT.

The rearrangement joins TRBV7-9 to TRBJ1-1; D not certain. Between the trimmed V and J ends, which lost 0 bases and 1 base, there was a span of 9 bases. This CDR3 has 15 residues. Germline V gene sequence: CDR1 SEHNR, CDR2 FQNEAQ (reference sequence). Written as DNA, the CDR3 is TGTGCCAGCAGCTTAGCCGGGGATAAGAACACTGAAGCTTTCTTT. It translates to CASSLAGDKNTEAFF. Complete variable domain (other parts from reference TRBV7-9 and TRBJ1-1): DTGVSQNPRHKITKRGQNVTFRCDPISEHNRLYWYRQTLGQGPEFLTYFQNEAQLEKSRLLSDRFSAERPKGSFSTLEIQRTEQGDSAMYLCASSLAGDKNTEAFFGQGTRLTVV.

The V and J genes are TRBV28 and TRBJ1-2; TRBD1 matches at 10 bases. Trimming removed 3 bases from V and 4 bases from J; junction bases left unmatched: 20. Germline CDR1 MDHEN, CDR2 SYDVKM. The CDR3 sequence is 20 residues long. CDR3 nucleotides: TGTGCCAGCAGTTTGGAGACAGGGGGCGATTTGGGTGGGGTAGTCTATGGCTACACCTTC. This sequence encodes CASSLETGGDLGGVVYGYTF.

In this sample, this clone turned up once. The V and J genes are TRBV5-4 and TRBJ2-7; D remains unclear. Germline CDR1 and CDR2: SGHNT and YYREEE (reference sequence). The CDR3 is made up of 13 amino acids. Trimming took 4 bases from V and 3 from J, leaving 11 bases between them. Here the CDR3 DNA reads TGTGCCAGCAGCCCCGGATCGGGCTACGAGCAGTACTTC. Amino acid sequence: CASSPGSGYEQYF.

This clone was seen only once. This chain uses TRBV5-1 with TRBJ2-1; possible D gene TRBD1, 7 bases. V lost 0 bases and J lost 3, with 10 bases in between. The CDR3 loop spans 15 amino acids. The germline V gene has CDR1 SGHRS and CDR2 YFSETQ. The CDR3 loop is CASSLGGTDYNEQFF. DNA for the CDR3: TGCGCCAGCAGCTTGGGCGGGACAGACTACAATGAGCAGTTCTTC.

The chain links TRBV10-3 to TRBJ2-5, with 7 bases identical to TRBD1. This CDR3 has 15 amino acids. V was pared by 0 bases and J by 1 base, with 2 bases of the junction left unmatched. Looked up from germline, CDR1 is ENHRY and CDR2 is SYGVKD. The CDR3 protein is CAISESGDSQETQYF. The CDR3 region has the DNA TGTGCCATCAGTGAGTCGGGGGACAGCCAAGAGACCCAGTACTTC.

This chain joins TRBV25-1 and TRBJ2-1, with 10 bases matching TRBD2. Germline CDR1 MGHDK, CDR2 SYGVNS. The CDR3 covers 16 residues. J was trimmed by 7 bases and V by 2 bases; bases with no gene match: 8. CDR3 amino acids: CASSEPSAGGLNEQFF. CDR3 nucleotides: TGTGCCAGCAGTGAACCTTCAGCGGGAGGGCTTAATGAGCAGTTCTTC.

This clone has a single count. The chain links TRBV6-5 to TRBJ1-6; 8 bases line up with TRBD1. The CDR3 has 16 amino acids. Trimming at V came to 0 bases and at J to 7 bases, leaving 5 bases not matched to a gene. From germline, CDR1 is MNHEY and CDR2 SVGAGI. CDR3 nucleotides: TGTGCCAGCAGTTACTCGAGGGACAGGCAGAATTCACCCCTCCACTTT. Encoded protein: CASSYSRDRQNSPLHF.

The rearrangement joins TRBV2 to TRBJ2-1; TRBD2 aligns across 7 bases. Germline V gives CDR1 SNHLY, CDR2 FYNNEI. The length of the CDR3 is 18 residues. Trimming at V came to 4 bases and at J to 0 bases, leaving 12 bases not matched to a gene. DNA of the CDR3: TGTGCCAGCAGTGGGGTTGCCTCGGGCGGGAGCTCCTACAATGAGCAGTTCTTC. Translated: CASSGVASGGSSYNEQFF.

The chain joins TRBV28 to TRBJ1-2; D is possibly TRBD1 (5 bases). There are 16 residues in the CDR3. Germline V gene data show CDR1 as MDHEN and CDR2 as SYDVKM. Trimming cost V 3 bases and J 4 bases, with 18 bases left between them. CDR3 in amino acids: CASSLGTAAGTYGYTF. In DNA form, the CDR3 reads TGTGCCAGCAGTTTGGGCACGGCTGCGGGGACCTATGGCTACACCTTC.

CDR3 nucleotide sequence: TGCGCCAGCAGTGAGTCGGGCTACGAGCAGTACTTC. Protein product: CASSESGYEQYF. The chain couples TRBV10-2 to TRBJ2-7, with D unclear. The CDR3 sequence is 12 residues long. Germline assignment: CDR1 WSHSY and CDR2 SAAADI. V was shortened by 0 bases and J by 3 bases, with 3 bases between the two germline ends.

The chain is built from TRBV15 and TRBJ2-7, with 9 bases matching TRBD1. Trimming at V came to 0 bases and at J to 5 bases, leaving 5 bases not matched to a gene. There are 15 residues in the CDR3. Germline assignment: CDR1 LNHNV and CDR2 YYDKDF (reference sequence). The CDR3 region is CATSRDRTGDNEQYF. CDR3 DNA: TGTGCCACCAGCAGAGATCGGACAGGGGACAACGAGCAGTACTTC.

The chain couples TRBV5-1 to TRBJ1-1, with 8 bases identical to TRBD1. This CDR3 has 17 residues. Germline CDR1 reads SGHRS; CDR2 reads YFSETQ. The J segment lost 4 bases and the V segment lost 3 bases, leaving 14 bases of the junction unmatched. For the CDR3, the DNA is TGCGCCAGCAGCTACAAACCGGGACAGGCGGGGGGCACTGAAGCTTTCTTT. This encodes CASSYKPGQAGGTEAFF.

CDR3 coding DNA: TGTGCCAGCAGTTTGGACAGCTATGGCTACACCTTC. This gives the protein CASSLDSYGYTF. This rearrangement joins TRBV28 to TRBJ1-2, with D perhaps TRBD1 (6 bases). Trimming pared 3 bases from V and 4 bases from J, leaving 6 bases between. CDR3 length: 12 amino acids. Germline loops: CDR1 MDHEN, CDR2 SYDVKM.

The chain has TRBV6-5 and TRBJ2-5; unclear D gene. This CDR3 spans 14 amino acids. Trimming left V 2 bases short and J 4 bases short, with 11 bases between. Per germline, CDR1 MNHEY and CDR2 SVGAGI. The chain's CDR3 is CASSYGINGETQYF. CDR3 in DNA: TGTGCCAGCAGTTACGGGATCAACGGAGAGACCCAGTACTTC.

This chain connects TRBV7-6 to TRBJ2-7, with 8 bases that match TRBD2. This CDR3 has 16 amino acids. The J segment lost 3 bases and the V segment lost 5 bases, leaving 12 bases of the junction unmatched. Germline V gives CDR1 SGHVS, CDR2 FNYEAQ. CDR3 DNA sequence: TGTGCCAGCAGCAAATTAGCGGGACCCGCCCTCTACGAGCAGTACTTC. Protein: CASSKLAGPALYEQYF.

There are a few counts of this clone. The J gene is TRBJ1-4, the V gene TRBV11-2; maybe TRBD1 (5 bases). Per the germline V gene, CDR1 is SGHAT and CDR2 is FQNNGV. The CDR3 loop spans 14 amino acids. With 1 base removed from V and 10 bases from J, the gap between germline ends came to 13 bases. The CDR3 nucleotides are TGTGCCAGCAGCTTAGGAACTACAGGCTTAAAACTGTTTTTT. It translates to CASSLGTTGLKLFF.

The chain recombines TRBV5-6 with TRBJ2-1, with 9 bases identical to TRBD1. This CDR3 contains 16 residues. V lost 3 bases and J lost 0; bases outside the gene matches: 4. Germline lookup yields CDR1 SGHDT and CDR2 YYEEEE. CDR3 sequence: CASSSDRGSSYNEQFF. The DNA of the CDR3 is TGTGCCAGCAGCTCCGACAGGGGGAGCTCCTACAATGAGCAGTTCTTC.

This clone has only one observation. V and J are TRBV6-5 and TRBJ1-4, with TRBD1 matching over 8 bases. Per the germline V gene, CDR1 is MNHEY and CDR2 is SVGAGI. This CDR3 contains 15 residues. V gave up 7 bases and J gave up 8 bases; unmatched junction bases: 12. CDR3 sequence (DNA): TGTGCCAGCACCAAGCGCAGGGGGCTAGGAGAAAAACTGTTTTTT. It encodes CASTKRRGLGEKLFF.

The chain links TRBV30 to TRBJ2-5, with D tentatively TRBD2 (7 bases). Judging by the DNA end, TRBJ2-7 fits better; the J call may be wrong. This CDR3 has 11 amino acids. Germline V gene sequence: CDR1 GTSNPN, CDR2 SVGIG (reference sequence). CDR3 amino acids: CGGGETYEQYF. The CDR3 DNA reads as TGTGGGGGGGGCGAGACCTACGAGCAGTACTTC.